The source of this T cell receptor beta chain is a study of shared clonotypes between healthy human individuals. CDR1 ENHRY and CDR2 SYGVKD come from the germline V gene. The CDR3 spans 11 residues. V was shortened by 2 bases and J by 4 bases, with 2 bases between the two germline ends. Deep-level assay runs were performed. TCRdb's table, derived via immunoSEQ multiplex PCR, lists solely in-frame clones and lacks some. The table lists roughly 1 million clones, 70% to 80% of them singletons. The study, taken as a whole, reports: Clonotypes shared by all four donors outscored non-shared clonotypes in generation probability. Investigators collected only blood, and repertoires in tissues likely differ.

This clone was detected a few times. The target antigen is unknown. Additional DNA sequences in this sample encode the identical CDR3. The specimen was memory CD4+ T cells from PBMCs. Regarding subset: CD45RA-negative fraction. This chain links TRBV10-3 with TRBJ1-1; D gene uncertain. This clonotype was obtained from a man younger than 35 in good health. Some clones in this sample may be carry-over from other donors' samples. This CDR3 is CAISEGTEAFF. The CDR3 nucleotides are TGTGCCATCAGTGAGGGCACTGAAGCTTTCTTT.